This T cell receptor (beta chain) was identified in a study of vaccination and CD4 T cells after COVID-19. Study-level information: Four females and six males made up the convalescents, with two Hispanic. Control cultures were given a CEFX pool, an HIV-1 Nef pool, or no peptide. Blood was drawn a median around 70 days post second dose, range 14 to 241.

Treatment reported: roughly 10-day PBMC culture with coronavirus spike peptide pools or control peptides (ViraFEST assay). Following expansion of antigen-specific T cells with peptide pools, ViraFEST then sequenced TCRs. Details on this clonotype: Antigen specificity is unknown.

CDR3 length: 16 amino acids. Per germline, CDR1 DFQATT and CDR2 SNEGSKA (reference sequence). V dropped 1 base and J dropped 0; count of bases not matched to a gene: 6. The Oncomine TCR Beta short-read assay was applied to DNA of cultured CD4+ T cells. TCRdb redid the calling of the PCR reads with MiXCR, one entry per CDR3 protein. The sample lists 9,500 to 15,000 distinct CDR3 sequences; around 55% were seen once. J is TRBJ2-3 and V is TRBV20-1; 8 bases fit TRBD2. The clonotype was recovered from a human donor who had recovered from COVID-19. The specimen sequenced was CD4+ T cells from blood, cultured in vitro. The CDR3 bases are TGCAGTGCTAGAGCCTTAGCGGGGTCTAGCACAGATACGCAGTATTTT. Translation: CSARALAGSSTDTQYF.